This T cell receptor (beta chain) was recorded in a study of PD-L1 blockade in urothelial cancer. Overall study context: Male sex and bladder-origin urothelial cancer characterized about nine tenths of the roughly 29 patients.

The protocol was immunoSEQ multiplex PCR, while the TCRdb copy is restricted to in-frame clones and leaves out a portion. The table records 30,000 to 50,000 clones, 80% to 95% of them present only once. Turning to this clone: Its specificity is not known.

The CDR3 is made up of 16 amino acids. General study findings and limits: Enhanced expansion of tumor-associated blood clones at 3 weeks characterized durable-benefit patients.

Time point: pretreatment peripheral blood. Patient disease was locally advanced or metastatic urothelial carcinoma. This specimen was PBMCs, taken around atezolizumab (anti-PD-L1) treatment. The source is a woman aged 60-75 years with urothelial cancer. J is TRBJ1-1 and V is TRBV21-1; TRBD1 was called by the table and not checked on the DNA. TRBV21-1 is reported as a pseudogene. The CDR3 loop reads CASSSGHGAENTEAFF. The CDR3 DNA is TGTGCCAGCAGCTCGGGCCATGGGGCAGAAAACACTGAAGCTTTCTTT.